The 16 T cell receptor beta chains presented below share a single source sample, sequenced in a study of early T cells in non-severe SARS-CoV-2 infection. Each CDR3 protein is one row after TCRdb ran MiXCR on the 5' RACE reads. The sample yields about 52,000 distinct CDR3 sequences, more than 9.5% seen once. What was sequenced was whole blood. All receptors derive from an adult who was a healthcare worker with PCR-confirmed SARS-CoV-2 infection or an uninfected control (not recorded which).

Ten or more counts support this clonotype. The chain couples TRBV15 to TRBJ2-1; 8 nucleotides line up with TRBD1. Trimming removed 8 bases from V and 6 bases from J; junction bases left unmatched: 9. CDR1 LNHNV and CDR2 YYDKDF come from the germline V gene (reference sequence). This CDR3 comprises 14 residues. The CDR3 loop is CATRGGQGGNEQFF. The CDR3 DNA follows: TGTGCCACCCGGGGAGGACAGGGAGGCAATGAGCAGTTCTTC.

This clonotype occurred many times. The rearrangement joins TRBV6-2 or TRBV6-3 to TRBJ2-2; 9 bases align to TRBD1. Per germline, CDR1 MNHEY and CDR2 SVGEGT. After removal of 6 bases from V and 6 bases from J, the junction contained 5 bases not matched to a gene. The CDR3 runs to 14 residues. This CDR3 is CASSRDRVAGELFF. The CDR3 DNA follows: TGTGCCAGCAGCCGGGACAGGGTAGCCGGGGAGCTGTTTTTT.

The V and J genes are TRBV29-1 and TRBJ2-1; no reliable D call. The germline CDR1 and CDR2 sequences are SQVTM and ANQGSEA. The CDR3 loop spans 13 amino acids. With 3 bases removed from V and 5 bases from J, the gap between germline ends came to 11 bases. The CDR3 nucleotides read TGCAGCGTTGAGGATGGAGCGCACAATGAGCAGTTCTTC. It yields the protein CSVEDGAHNEQFF.

This clonotype was detected ten times or more. The rearrangement links TRBV7-2 to TRBJ1-5, with 7 positions matching TRBD1. This CDR3 has 14 amino acids. CDR1 and CDR2 (germline): SGHTA, FQGNSA. V lost 3 bases to trimming and J lost 2 bases; unmatched junction nucleotides: 1. CDR3 nucleotide sequence: TGTGCCAGCAGCTTGGGACAGCGCAATCAGCCCCAGCATTTT. Protein product: CASSLGQRNQPQHF.

This clonotype was found many times. V gene TRBV3-2 combines with J gene TRBJ2-5. TRBV3-2 is flagged as a pseudogene. There are 14 residues in the CDR3. The CDR3 sequence is CASSQVILQETQYF. The CDR3, as DNA: TGTGCCAGCAGCCAAGTCATCCTCCAAGAGACCCAGTACTTC.

This clonotype appeared a few times. V usage is TRBV10-1 and J usage is TRBJ1-1; D uncertain. Trimming cost V 1 base and J 4 bases, with 10 bases left between them. CDR3 size: 14 residues. Germline lookup yields CDR1 WNHNN and CDR2 SYGVQD (reference sequence). The CDR3 spells CASSEYEGSTEAFF. The CDR3 DNA follows: TGCGCCAGCAGTGAGTACGAGGGCAGCACTGAAGCTTTCTTT.

This clonotype appeared many times. The rearrangement joins TRBV9 to TRBJ1-3, with a possible D match to TRBD1 (5 bases). This CDR3 is built from 13 residues. The V end was cut by 5 bases, the J end by 2 bases, with 8 bases between. Per the germline V gene, CDR1 is SGDLS and CDR2 is YYNGEE. Here the CDR3 DNA reads TGTGCCAGCAGTCCGGGGGCTGGAAACACCATATATTTT. Its protein is CASSPGAGNTIYF. Variable domain in full (rest from reference TRBV9 and TRBJ1-3): DSGVTQTPKHLITATGQRVTLRCSPRSGDLSVYWYQQSLDQGLQFLIQYYNGEERAKGNILERFSAQQFPDLHSELNLSSLELGDSALYFCASSPGAGNTIYFGEGSWLTVV.

This clonotype was seen repeatedly, ten times or more. The V gene is TRBV20-1, the J gene TRBJ2-4, with D possibly being TRBD1 (6 bases). Germline values: CDR1 DFQATT, CDR2 SNEGSKA (reference sequence). V lost 6 bases to trimming and J lost 0 bases, with 24 bases between them. The CDR3 contains 18 residues. CDR3 nucleotides: TGCAGTGCCAAACCGAAGAAAGGACAGCAGCTAGCCAAAAACATTCAGTACTTC. This sequence encodes CSAKPKKGQQLAKNIQYF.

The CDR3 region is CAISEESAQPQHF. CDR3 nucleotide sequence: TGTGCCATCAGTGAGGAATCCGCCCAGCCCCAGCATTTT. The genes are TRBV10-3 and TRBJ1-5; D unclear. CDR1 and CDR2 from the germline V gene are ENHRY and SYGVKD. V dropped 2 bases and J dropped 7 bases, with 9 bases sitting between them. This CDR3 is 13 amino acids long.

This clonotype occurred a few times. J is TRBJ2-3 and V is TRBV5-1; TRBD1 agrees at 7 bases. The V segment lost 3 bases and the J segment 1 base; nucleotides outside the gene matches: 5. From germline, CDR1 is SGHRS and CDR2 YFSETQ. The CDR3 covers 15 residues. In nucleotides, the CDR3 is TGCGCCAGCAGCTCTCCAGGGGGTGGCACAGATACGCAGTATTTT. The encoded protein is CASSSPGGGTDTQYF.

This clonotype was picked up many times. This chain links TRBV20-1 with TRBJ2-3; 13 bases are shared with TRBD2. Germline CDR1 reads DFQATT; CDR2 reads SNEGSKA (reference sequence). V shed 0 bases, J shed 9 bases, and the junction held 6 bases outside the gene matches. This CDR3 has 15 amino acids. The chain's CDR3 is CSARETSGGRGTQYF. For the CDR3, the DNA is TGCAGTGCTAGAGAGACTAGCGGGGGGCGCGGGACGCAGTATTTT.

This clonotype was counted a few times. The rearrangement joins TRBV14 to TRBJ2-7; no clear D. The CDR3 contains 18 residues. Deletions cut 0 bases from V and 5 bases from J, with 23 bases between. The V gene's germline CDR1 is SGHDN and CDR2 FVKESK. The CDR3 DNA reads TGTGCCAGCAGCCAAGACCTATTTCCCATGAGAAGGATGAACGAGCAGTACTTC. Its protein is CASSQDLFPMRRMNEQYF.

The genes are TRBV19 and TRBJ2-7; the D is unclear. Germline CDR1 LNHDA, CDR2 SQIVND (reference sequence). V was cut by 4 bases and J by 0 bases, with 13 bases left in between. This CDR3 contains 15 residues. CDR3 coding DNA: TGTGCCAGTAGTAAAAACGCTAGGATCTCCTACGAGCAGTACTTC. It specifies CASSKNARISYEQYF.

This clonotype was detected a few times. V is TRBV5-6 and J is TRBJ2-1, with 8 positions matching TRBD2. After removal of 2 bases from V and 0 bases from J, the junction contained 4 bases not matched to a gene. Germline CDR1 reads SGHDT; CDR2 reads YYEEEE. This CDR3 contains 16 residues. CDR3 region: CASSFLAGGSYNEQFF. As DNA, the CDR3 is TGTGCCAGCAGCTTCCTCGCGGGAGGCTCCTACAATGAGCAGTTCTTC. Full variable domain (outside the CDR3, taken from reference TRBV5-6 and TRBJ2-1): DAGVTQSPTHLIKTRGQQVTLRCSPKSGHDTVSWYQQALGQGPQFIFQYYEEEERQRGNFPDRFSGHQFPNYSSELNVNALLLGDSALYLCASSFLAGGSYNEQFFGPGTRLTVL.

CDR3 sequence (DNA): TGTGCCAGCAGCCGCGGGGCCTTTACAAACACCATATATTTT. Protein: CASSRGAFTNTIYF. This chain links TRBV12-3 or TRBV12-4 with TRBJ1-3, with a possible D match to TRBD1 (5 bases). The CDR3 extends over 14 amino acids. Between the trimmed V and J ends, which lost 6 bases and 6 bases, there was a span of 15 bases.

This clonotype was seen a handful of times. The rearrangement links TRBV20-1 to TRBJ2-3, with a tentative D call TRBD2 (6 bases). Germline loops: CDR1 DFQATT, CDR2 SNEGSKA (reference sequence). V was shortened by 3 bases and J by 3 bases, with 13 bases between the two germline ends. The CDR3 runs to 14 residues. CDR3 in amino acids: CSARKVGGTDTQYF. The CDR3 DNA sequence: TGCAGTGCTAGGAAGGTGGGGGGAACAGATACGCAGTATTTT.